This T cell receptor (beta chain) was recorded in a study of T cell repertoires in cytomegalovirus infection. As for the study in general: Indications of both CMV infection and matching HLA type were provided by public TCR beta signatures.

The V segment lost 5 bases and the J segment 8 bases; nucleotides outside the gene matches: 6. The CDR3 sequence is 14 residues long. Germline V gives CDR1 SNHLY, CDR2 FYNNEI. TCRdb itself ran the reads through MiXCR, one entry per CDR3 protein. The sample shows approximately 70,000 distinct CDR3 sequences, under 25% of them seen only once. Whole-study findings and limits: Totalled public TCR beta family frequency picked out people who carried CMV plus the relevant HLA. HLA-C-restricted CMV-specific TCR beta clonotypes prevailed in the ex vivo response.

A word on this clonotype: What it recognizes is unknown.

V and J are TRBV2 and TRBJ1-4; TRBD1 matches 9 bases. This receptor was taken from a human donor in good health (CMV status not recorded). Some clones in this sample may be carry-over from other donors' samples. The source material was PBMCs, sequenced either directly or after in vitro stimulation (not recorded which). The CDR3 loop is CASSQDRGDEKLFF. As DNA, the CDR3 is TGTGCCAGCAGTCAGGACAGGGGTGACGAAAAACTGTTTTTT.